This T cell receptor beta chain emerged from a study of T cell responses to AZD1222 COVID-19 vaccine. Findings of the study overall: No day 14 peak samples; only post-peak repertoires were characterized. Clonal diversity may have been underestimated in mostly white British donors.

Clones were sequenced by immunoSEQ multiplex PCR, and TCRdb holds only the in-frame ones, with some missing. The sample includes 150,000 to 200,000 clones, roughly 91% of them seen just once. Comments on this clone: Antigen: not known.

Trimming removed 5 bases at V and 8 bases at J, with 18 bases between. Germline V gene data show CDR1 as LGHDT and CDR2 as YNNKEL (reference sequence). The CDR3 loop spans 14 amino acids. Pooled samples include second doses given at about 4 or 12 weeks. This chain joins TRBV3-1 (or the pseudogene TRBV3-2) and TRBJ1-2; D may be TRBD1 (5 bases). Sequenced here: peripheral blood, sampled 28 days after the second AZD1222 dose. This receptor was obtained from an adult who received the AZD1222 COVID-19 vaccine. The CDR3 DNA reads TGTGCCAGCAGCTACCGGGGGGGGTATGGAGGCTACACCTTC. This encodes CASSYRGGYGGYTF.